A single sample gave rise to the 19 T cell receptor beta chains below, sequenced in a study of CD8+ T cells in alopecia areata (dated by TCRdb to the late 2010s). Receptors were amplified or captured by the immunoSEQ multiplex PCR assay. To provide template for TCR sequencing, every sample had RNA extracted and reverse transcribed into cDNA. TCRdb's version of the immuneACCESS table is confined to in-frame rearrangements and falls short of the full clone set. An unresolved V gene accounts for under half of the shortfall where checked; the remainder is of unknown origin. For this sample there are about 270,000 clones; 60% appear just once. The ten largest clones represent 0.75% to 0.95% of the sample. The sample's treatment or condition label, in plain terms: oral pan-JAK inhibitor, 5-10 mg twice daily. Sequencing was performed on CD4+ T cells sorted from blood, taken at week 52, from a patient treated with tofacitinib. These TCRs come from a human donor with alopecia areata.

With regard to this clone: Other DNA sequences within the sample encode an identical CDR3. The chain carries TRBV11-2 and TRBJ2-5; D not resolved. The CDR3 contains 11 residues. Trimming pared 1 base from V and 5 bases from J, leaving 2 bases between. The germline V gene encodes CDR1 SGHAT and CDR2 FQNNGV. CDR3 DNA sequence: TGTGCCAGCAGCTTAGCGGAGACCCAGTACTTC. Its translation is CASSLAETQYF.

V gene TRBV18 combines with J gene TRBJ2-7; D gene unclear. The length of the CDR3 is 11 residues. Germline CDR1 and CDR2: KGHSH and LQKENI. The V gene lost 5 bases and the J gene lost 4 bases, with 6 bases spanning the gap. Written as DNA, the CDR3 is TGTGCCAGCTCAGACGGATACGAGCAGTACTTC. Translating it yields CASSDGYEQYF.

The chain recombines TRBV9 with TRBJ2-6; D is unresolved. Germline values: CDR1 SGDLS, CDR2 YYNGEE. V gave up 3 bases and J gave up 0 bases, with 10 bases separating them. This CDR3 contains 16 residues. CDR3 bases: TGTGCCAGCAGCGAGAGACGGAACTCTGGGGCCAACGTCCTGACTTTC. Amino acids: CASSERRNSGANVLTF.

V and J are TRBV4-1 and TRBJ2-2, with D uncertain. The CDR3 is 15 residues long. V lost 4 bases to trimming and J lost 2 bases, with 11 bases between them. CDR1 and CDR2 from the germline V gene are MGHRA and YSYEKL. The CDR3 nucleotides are TGCGCCAGCAGCCTGAGTAGACTTAACACCGGGGAGCTGTTTTTT. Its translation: CASSLSRLNTGELFF.

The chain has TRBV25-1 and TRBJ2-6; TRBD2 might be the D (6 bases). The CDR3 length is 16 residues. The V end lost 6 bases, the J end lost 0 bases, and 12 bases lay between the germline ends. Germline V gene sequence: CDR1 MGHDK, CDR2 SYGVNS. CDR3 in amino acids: CASRGTGSSGANVLTF. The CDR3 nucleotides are TGTGCCAGCAGGGGGACCGGGAGCTCTGGGGCCAACGTCCTGACTTTC.

The CDR3 loop reads CASSTRLQETQYF. For the CDR3, the DNA is TGTGCCAGCTCCACTAGACTCCAAGAGACCCAGTACTTC. The chain is built from TRBV6-1 and TRBJ2-5; a weak D match, TRBD2 (5 bases). Trimming pared 8 bases from V and 1 base from J, leaving 11 bases between. The CDR3 is made up of 13 amino acids. Germline V gives CDR1 MNHNS, CDR2 SASEGT.

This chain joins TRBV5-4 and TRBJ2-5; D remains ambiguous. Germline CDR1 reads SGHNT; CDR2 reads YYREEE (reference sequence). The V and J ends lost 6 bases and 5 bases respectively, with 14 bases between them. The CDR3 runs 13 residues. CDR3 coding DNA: TGTGCCAGCAACCCGGGCCTGGGGGAGACCCAGTACTTC. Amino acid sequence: CASNPGLGETQYF.

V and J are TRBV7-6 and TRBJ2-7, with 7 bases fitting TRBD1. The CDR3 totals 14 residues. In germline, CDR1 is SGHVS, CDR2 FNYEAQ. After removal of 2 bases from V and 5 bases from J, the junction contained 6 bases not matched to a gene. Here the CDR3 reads CASSLITGVDEQYF. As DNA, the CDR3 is TGTGCCAGCAGCTTAATCACAGGGGTGGACGAGCAGTACTTC.

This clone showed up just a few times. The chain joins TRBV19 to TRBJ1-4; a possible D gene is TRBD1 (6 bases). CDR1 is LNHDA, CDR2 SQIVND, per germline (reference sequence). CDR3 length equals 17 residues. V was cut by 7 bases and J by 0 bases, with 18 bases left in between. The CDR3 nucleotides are TGTGCCAGTACCCAGAACAGGGAACTAACAACTAATGAAAAACTGTTTTTT. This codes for CASTQNRELTTNEKLFF. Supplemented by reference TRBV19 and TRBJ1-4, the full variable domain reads DGGITQSPKYLFRKEGQNVTLSCEQNLNHDAMYWYRQDPGQGLRLIYYSQIVNDFQKGDIAEGYSVSREKKESFPLTVTSAQKNPTAFYLCASTQNRELTTNEKLFFGSGTQLSVL.

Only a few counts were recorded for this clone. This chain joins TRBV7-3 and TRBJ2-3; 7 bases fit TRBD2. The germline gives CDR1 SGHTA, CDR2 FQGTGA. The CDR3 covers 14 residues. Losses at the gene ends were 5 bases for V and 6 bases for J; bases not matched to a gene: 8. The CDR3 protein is CASSPGGSVDTQYF. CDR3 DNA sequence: TGTGCCAGCAGCCCCGGGGGGTCGGTGGATACGCAGTATTTT.

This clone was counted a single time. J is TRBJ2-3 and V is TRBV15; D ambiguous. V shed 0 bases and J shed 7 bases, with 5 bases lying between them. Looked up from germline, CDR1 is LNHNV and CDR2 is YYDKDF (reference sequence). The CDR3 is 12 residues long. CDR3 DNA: TGTGCCACCAGCAGAGATGGGAATACGCAGTATTTT. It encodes CATSRDGNTQYF.

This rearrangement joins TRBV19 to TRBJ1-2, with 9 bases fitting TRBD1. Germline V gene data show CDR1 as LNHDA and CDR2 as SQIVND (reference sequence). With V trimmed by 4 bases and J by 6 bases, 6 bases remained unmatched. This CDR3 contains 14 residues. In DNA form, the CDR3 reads TGTGCCAGTAGTACTCAACAGGGGGCCCATGGCTACACCTTC. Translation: CASSTQQGAHGYTF.

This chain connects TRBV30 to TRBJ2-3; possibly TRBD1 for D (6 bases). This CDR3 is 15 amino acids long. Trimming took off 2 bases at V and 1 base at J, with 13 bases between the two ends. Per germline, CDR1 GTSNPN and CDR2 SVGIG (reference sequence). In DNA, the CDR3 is TGTGCCTGGAGTTTCTTCGACAGGCGCACAGATACGCAGTATTTT. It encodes CAWSFFDRRTDTQYF.

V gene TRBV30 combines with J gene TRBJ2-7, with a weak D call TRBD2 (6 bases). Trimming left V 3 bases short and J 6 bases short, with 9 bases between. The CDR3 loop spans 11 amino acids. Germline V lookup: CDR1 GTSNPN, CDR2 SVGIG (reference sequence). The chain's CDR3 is CAWSGRGEQYF. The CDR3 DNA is TGTGCCTGGAGCGGGCGGGGCGAGCAGTACTTC. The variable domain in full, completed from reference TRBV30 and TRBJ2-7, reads SQTIHQWPATLVQPVGSPLSLECTVEGTSNPNLYWYRQAAGRGLQLLFYSVGIGQISSEVPQNLSASRPQDRQFILSSKKLLLSDSGFYLCAWSGRGEQYFGPGTRLTVT.

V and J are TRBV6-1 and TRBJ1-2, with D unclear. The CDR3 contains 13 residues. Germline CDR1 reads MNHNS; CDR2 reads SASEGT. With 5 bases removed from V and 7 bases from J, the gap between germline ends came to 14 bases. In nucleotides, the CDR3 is TGTGCCAGCAGTCCCCAAGGGAAGGGTGGCTACACCTTC. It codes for CASSPQGKGGYTF.

The CDR3 nucleotides are TGTGCCTGGGCCCGGGACACGCCTAACTATGGCTACACCTTC. It yields the protein CAWARDTPNYGYTF. The chain employs TRBV30 and TRBJ1-2, with D tentatively TRBD1 (6 bases). Germline V gene data show CDR1 as GTSNPN and CDR2 as SVGIG (reference sequence). The CDR3 spans 14 residues. V lost 5 bases to trimming and J lost 0 bases, with 13 bases between them.

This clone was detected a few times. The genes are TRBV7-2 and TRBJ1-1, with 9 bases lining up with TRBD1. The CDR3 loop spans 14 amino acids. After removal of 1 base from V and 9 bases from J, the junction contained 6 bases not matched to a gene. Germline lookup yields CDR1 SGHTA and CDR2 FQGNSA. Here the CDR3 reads CASSLGGQGLKAFF. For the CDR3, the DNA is TGTGCCAGCAGCTTAGGGGGACAGGGCCTTAAAGCTTTCTTT.

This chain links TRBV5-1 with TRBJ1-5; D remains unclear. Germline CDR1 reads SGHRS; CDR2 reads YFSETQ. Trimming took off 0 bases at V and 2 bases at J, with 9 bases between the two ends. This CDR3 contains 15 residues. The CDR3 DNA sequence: TGCGCCAGCAGCTTGGATCCCACAGGCAATCAGCCCCAGCATTTT. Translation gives CASSLDPTGNQPQHF. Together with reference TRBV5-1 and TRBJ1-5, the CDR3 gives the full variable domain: KAGVTQTPRYLIKTRGQQVTLSCSPISGHRSVSWYQQTPGQGLQFLFEYFSETQRNKGNFPGRFSGRQFSNSRSEMNVSTLELGDSALYLCASSLDPTGNQPQHFGDGTRLSIL.

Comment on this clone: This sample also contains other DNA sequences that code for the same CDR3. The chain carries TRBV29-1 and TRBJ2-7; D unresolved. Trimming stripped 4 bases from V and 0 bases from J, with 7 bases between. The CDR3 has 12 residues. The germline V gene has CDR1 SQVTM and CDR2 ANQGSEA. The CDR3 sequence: CSVVYGSYEQYF. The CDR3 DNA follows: TGCAGCGTTGTGTACGGCTCCTACGAGCAGTACTTC.